These 22 T cell receptor beta chains came from one sample sequenced in a study of T cell changes during pregnancy in multiple sclerosis. Produced via immunoSEQ multiplex PCR; TCRdb's table is partial and in-frame only. The repertoire holds about 75,000 clones, 94% seen once, with about 0.14% in the top ten. Specimen: CD4+ T cells from peripheral blood mononuclear cells, collected after pregnancy. These receptors originate from a female donor with multiple sclerosis, enrolled in a pregnancy study.

The DNA for the CDR3 is TGTGCCAGCAGCTTACAAGGACTAGCGGGGAGACAAGAGACCCAGTACTTC. Protein: CASSLQGLAGRQETQYF. This chain connects TRBV7-3 to TRBJ2-5; 12 bases agree with TRBD2. There are 17 residues in the CDR3. CDR1 SGHTA and CDR2 FQGTGA come from the germline V gene. V lost 2 bases and J lost 2; bases outside the gene matches: 6.

V gene TRBV7-9 combines with J gene TRBJ1-1, with a possible D match to TRBD1 (6 bases). The CDR3 extends over 11 amino acids. V lost 7 bases and J 3 bases, leaving 6 bases between the germline ends. CDR1 is SEHNR and CDR2 is FQNEAQ in the germline V gene (reference sequence). The CDR3 loop is CASNRDTEAFF. CDR3 in DNA: TGTGCCAGCAACAGGGACACTGAAGCTTTCTTT.

The genes are TRBV9 and TRBJ2-5; a possible D gene is TRBD1 (6 bases). The CDR3 has 16 amino acids. Germline V gene sequence: CDR1 SGDLS, CDR2 YYNGEE. V was pared by 5 bases and J by 2 bases, with 19 bases between. The CDR3 coding sequence is TGTGCCAGCAGTGGCAGTATGGGGGCGGCACAAGAGACCCAGTACTTC. Residues: CASSGSMGAAQETQYF.

The chain carries TRBV12-5 and TRBJ2-1; D remains unclear. Between the trimmed V and J ends, which lost 2 bases and 7 bases, there was a span of 6 bases. The CDR3 has 12 amino acids. Germline V gene sequence: CDR1 LGHNT, CDR2 FRNRAP. CDR3 sequence (DNA): TGTGCTAGTGGTTTGTTCGAGAATGAGCAGTTCTTC. This translates into CASGLFENEQFF.

CDR3 protein: CASSMQNRGVSGNTIYF. CDR3 in DNA: TGTGCCAGTAGTATGCAGAACAGGGGCGTCTCTGGAAACACCATATATTTT. V gene TRBV19 combines with J gene TRBJ1-3, with 7 bases that match TRBD1. This CDR3 region has 17 residues. Germline V CDR1 and CDR2: LNHDA, SQIVND (reference sequence). V shed 3 bases and J 0 bases; nucleotides not matched to a gene: 8.

The gene calls are TRBV5-6 and TRBJ2-4, with TRBD2 matching over 8 bases. CDR3 length equals 17 residues. The germline CDR1 and CDR2 sequences are SGHDT and YYEEEE. V was clipped by 3 bases and J by 5 bases; unmatched bases: 13. The CDR3 coding sequence is TGTGCCAGCAGCTCGAGAACCGGGACCGGGGGGGAAAACATTCAGTACTTC. Translated, it gives CASSSRTGTGGENIQYF. Full variable domain (outside the CDR3, taken from reference TRBV5-6 and TRBJ2-4): DAGVTQSPTHLIKTRGQQVTLRCSPKSGHDTVSWYQQALGQGPQFIFQYYEEEERQRGNFPDRFSGHQFPNYSSELNVNALLLGDSALYLCASSSRTGTGGENIQYFGAGTRLSVL.

The chain employs TRBV6-1 and TRBJ2-7; tentatively, D is TRBD1 (5 bases). This CDR3 has 15 residues. The germline V gene encodes CDR1 MNHNS and CDR2 SASEGT. V was clipped by 3 bases and J by 1 base, with 13 bases between them. The DNA for the CDR3 is TGTGCCAGCAGTGACCGGCAGGGTAGGTCCTACGAGCAGTACTTC. Protein sequence: CASSDRQGRSYEQYF.

This clone was recorded only once. The chain links TRBV7-8 to TRBJ2-1, with 9 bases lining up with TRBD2. Germline V lookup: CDR1 SGHVS, CDR2 FQNEAQ. The CDR3 runs 15 residues. V shed 5 bases and J 8 bases; nucleotides not matched to a gene: 10. DNA of the CDR3: TGTGCCAGCAGCCCTAGGGGCGGGAGGGCCGATGAGCAGTTCTTC. Translation gives CASSPRGGRADEQFF.

V gene TRBV6-6 combines with J gene TRBJ2-2; D gene unclear. Germline lookup yields CDR1 MNHNY and CDR2 SVGAGI (reference sequence). V was trimmed by 2 bases and J by 6 bases, leaving 4 bases between them. The CDR3 runs 12 residues. CDR3 sequence (DNA): TGTGCCAGCAGTTACACGGCCGGGGAGCTGTTTTTT. This sequence encodes CASSYTAGELFF.

The chain is built from TRBV29-1 and TRBJ1-5, with TRBD1 matching over 7 bases. Germline V gene data show CDR1 as SQVTM and CDR2 as ANQGSEA. J lost 0 bases, V lost 4 bases, and 3 bases had no gene match. The CDR3 spans 14 residues. CDR3: CSVGGQNSNQPQHF. The CDR3 DNA follows: TGCAGCGTTGGGGGACAGAATAGCAATCAGCCCCAGCATTTT.

CDR3 bases: TGTGCCAGCACCCAATCAGCGGGAAAGGCCCACGAGCAGTACTTC. Amino acid sequence: CASTQSAGKAHEQYF. The J gene is TRBJ2-7, the V gene TRBV7-2; 7 positions agree with TRBD2. There are 15 residues in the CDR3. Germline V gene lookup returns CDR1 SGHTA and CDR2 FQGNSA. Trimming removed 7 bases from V and 5 bases from J; junction bases left unmatched: 14. Filled out from reference TRBV7-2 and TRBJ2-7, the complete variable domain reads GAGVSQSPSNKVTEKGKDVELRCDPISGHTALYWYRQSLGQGLEFLIYFQGNSAPDKSGLPSDRFSAERTGGSVSTLTIQRTQQEDSAVYLCASTQSAGKAHEQYFGPGTRLTVT.

This chain connects TRBV7-2 to TRBJ1-2, with 12 bases lining up with TRBD1. Germline assignment: CDR1 SGHTA and CDR2 FQGNSA. The CDR3 sequence is 14 residues long. V gave up 1 base and J gave up 8 bases; unmatched junction bases: 2. CDR3 DNA sequence: TGTGCCAGCAGCTTAGGGGACAGGGGGCCGGGCTACACCTTC. This gives the protein CASSLGDRGPGYTF.

V and J are TRBV29-1 and TRBJ1-1, with TRBD1 matching 11 bases. Germline V gene lookup returns CDR1 SQVTM and CDR2 ANQGSEA. Losses at the gene ends were 4 bases for V and 3 bases for J; bases not matched to a gene: 7. This CDR3 has 15 amino acids. The chain's CDR3 is CSVAYPGQGDTEAFF. CDR3 nucleotide sequence: TGCAGCGTTGCCTACCCGGGACAGGGGGACACTGAAGCTTTCTTT.

V gene TRBV7-6 combines with J gene TRBJ1-4, with TRBD1 matching 7 bases. Germline lookup yields CDR1 SGHVS and CDR2 FNYEAQ. The CDR3 consists of 16 residues. V lost 1 base to trimming and J lost 6 bases; unmatched junction nucleotides: 8. The CDR3 region has the DNA TGTGCCAGCAGCTTAGGAGTGGGGGGACAGCATGAAAAACTGTTTTTT. Translating it yields CASSLGVGGQHEKLFF.

The chain carries TRBV2 and TRBJ2-5, with D possibly matching TRBD2 (7 bases). The germline V gene has CDR1 SNHLY and CDR2 FYNNEI. V was clipped by 4 bases and J by 2 bases, with 14 bases between them. The CDR3 covers 15 residues. The CDR3 here is CASSVYGGRQETQYF. In nucleotides, the CDR3 is TGTGCCAGCAGTGTATACGGGGGGCGTCAAGAGACCCAGTACTTC.

The J gene is TRBJ2-3, the V gene TRBV9, with D unresolved. V was pared by 3 bases and J by 0 bases, with 20 bases between. Germline CDR1 is SGDLS and CDR2 is YYNGEE. CDR3 length equals 18 residues. The CDR3 nucleotides read TGTGCCAGCAGCGCGACTCATGCCGTCTCACCTAGCACAGATACGCAGTATTTT. Residues: CASSATHAVSPSTDTQYF.

V is TRBV29-1 and J is TRBJ2-7; D is perhaps TRBD1 (6 bases). Germline-derived CDR1 and CDR2 are SQVTM and ANQGSEA. This CDR3 spans 14 amino acids. With 7 bases removed from V and 6 bases from J, the gap between germline ends came to 22 bases. The CDR3 loop reads CSATGTQDHIEQYF. The CDR3 DNA follows: TGCAGCGCGACCGGGACACAGGATCATATCGAGCAGTACTTC.

The chain carries TRBV6-6 and TRBJ1-1; no clear D. The CDR3 extends over 15 amino acids. The germline V gene encodes CDR1 MNHNY and CDR2 SVGAGI (reference sequence). Between the trimmed V and J ends, which lost 2 bases and 4 bases, there was a span of 14 bases. CDR3 protein: CASSYAAPTGTEAFF. The CDR3 bases are TGTGCCAGCAGTTACGCCGCCCCCACGGGCACTGAAGCTTTCTTT.

This chain connects TRBV7-2 to TRBJ2-7, with a weak D call TRBD2 (6 bases). Germline CDR1 SGHTA, CDR2 FQGNSA. The length of the CDR3 is 12 residues. V dropped 7 bases and J dropped 4 bases, with 11 bases sitting between them. CDR3 sequence reads: CASMGGQYEQYF. In DNA form, the CDR3 reads TGTGCCAGCATGGGAGGCCAGTACGAGCAGTACTTC. Variable domain in full (rest from reference TRBV7-2 and TRBJ2-7): GAGVSQSPSNKVTEKGKDVELRCDPISGHTALYWYRQSLGQGLEFLIYFQGNSAPDKSGLPSDRFSAERTGGSVSTLTIQRTQQEDSAVYLCASMGGQYEQYFGPGTRLTVT.

This rearrangement joins TRBV14 to TRBJ2-1; TRBD2 aligns across 7 bases. With V trimmed by 7 bases and J by 9 bases, 18 bases remained unmatched. Per germline, CDR1 SGHDN and CDR2 FVKESK. The CDR3 sequence is 16 residues long. CDR3 nucleotides: TGTGCCAGCACCAAAAATGGGAGGGCCGTTCGCGGTGAGCAGTTCTTC. Translating gives CASTKNGRAVRGEQFF.

The V gene is TRBV7-2, the J gene TRBJ2-7, with 7 positions matching TRBD1. The V segment lost 7 bases and the J segment 0 bases; nucleotides outside the gene matches: 9. This CDR3 is 15 amino acids long. CDR1 and CDR2 from the germline V gene are SGHTA and FQGNSA. The CDR3 here is CASMVGTEISYEQYF. The DNA of the CDR3 is TGTGCCAGCATGGTCGGGACAGAGATCTCCTACGAGCAGTACTTC.

This CDR3 is CASSLRSNRGQETQYF. As DNA, the CDR3 is TGTGCCAGCAGCTTAAGGTCCAACAGGGGGCAAGAGACCCAGTACTTC. V and J are TRBV7-2 and TRBJ2-5, with 8 bases lining up with TRBD1. The V gene end was trimmed by 2 bases and the J gene end by 2 bases; junction bases not matched to a gene: 7. The germline gives CDR1 SGHTA, CDR2 FQGNSA. The CDR3 contains 16 residues. Together with reference TRBV7-2 and TRBJ2-5, the CDR3 gives the full variable domain: GAGVSQSPSNKVTEKGKDVELRCDPISGHTALYWYRQSLGQGLEFLIYFQGNSAPDKSGLPSDRFSAERTGGSVSTLTIQRTQQEDSAVYLCASSLRSNRGQETQYFGPGTRLLVL.